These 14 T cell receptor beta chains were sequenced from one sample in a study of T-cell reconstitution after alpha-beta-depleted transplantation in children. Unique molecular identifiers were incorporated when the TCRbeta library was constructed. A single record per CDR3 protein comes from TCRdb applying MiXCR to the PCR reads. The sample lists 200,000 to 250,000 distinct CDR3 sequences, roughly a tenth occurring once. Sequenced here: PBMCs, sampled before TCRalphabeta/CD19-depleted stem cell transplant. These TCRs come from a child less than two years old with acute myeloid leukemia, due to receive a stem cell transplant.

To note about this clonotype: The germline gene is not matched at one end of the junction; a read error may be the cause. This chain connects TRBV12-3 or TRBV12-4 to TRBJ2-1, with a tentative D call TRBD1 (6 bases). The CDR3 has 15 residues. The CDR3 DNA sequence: TGTGCCAACAGTTTAGGGGGAAGCTCCTACAATGAGCAGTTCTTC. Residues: CANSLGGSSYNEQFF.

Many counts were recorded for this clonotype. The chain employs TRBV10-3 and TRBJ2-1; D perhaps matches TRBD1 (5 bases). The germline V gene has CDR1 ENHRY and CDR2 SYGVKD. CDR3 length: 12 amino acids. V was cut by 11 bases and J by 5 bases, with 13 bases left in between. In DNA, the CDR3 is TGTGCCGTGGGCTTAGGGGACAATGAGCAGTTCTTC. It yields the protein CAVGLGDNEQFF.

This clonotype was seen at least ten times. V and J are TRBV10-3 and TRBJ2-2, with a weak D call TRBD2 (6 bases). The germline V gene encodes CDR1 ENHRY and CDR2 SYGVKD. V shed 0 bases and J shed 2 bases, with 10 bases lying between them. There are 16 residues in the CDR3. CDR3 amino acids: CAISESASVNTGELFF. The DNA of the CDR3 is TGTGCCATCAGTGAGTCGGCTAGCGTCAACACCGGGGAGCTGTTTTTT.

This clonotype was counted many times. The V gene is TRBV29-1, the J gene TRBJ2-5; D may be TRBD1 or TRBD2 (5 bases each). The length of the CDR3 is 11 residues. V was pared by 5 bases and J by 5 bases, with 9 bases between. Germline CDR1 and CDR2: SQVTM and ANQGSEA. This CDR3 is CSVSREETQYF. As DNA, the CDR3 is TGCAGCGTTTCCAGGGAGGAGACCCAGTACTTC.

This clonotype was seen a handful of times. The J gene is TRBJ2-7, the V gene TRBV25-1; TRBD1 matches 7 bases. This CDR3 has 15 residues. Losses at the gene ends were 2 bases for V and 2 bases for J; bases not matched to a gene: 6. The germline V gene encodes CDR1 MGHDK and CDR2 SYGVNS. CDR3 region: CASSEGGTAAYEQYF. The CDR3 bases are TGTGCCAGCAGTGAAGGTGGGACAGCGGCCTACGAGCAGTACTTC.

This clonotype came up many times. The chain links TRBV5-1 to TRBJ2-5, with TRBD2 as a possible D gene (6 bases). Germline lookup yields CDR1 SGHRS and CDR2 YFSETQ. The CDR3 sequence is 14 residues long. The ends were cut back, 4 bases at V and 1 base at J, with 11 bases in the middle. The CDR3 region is CASSTGTSQETQYF. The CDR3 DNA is TGCGCCAGCAGCACCGGGACTTCCCAAGAGACCCAGTACTTC.

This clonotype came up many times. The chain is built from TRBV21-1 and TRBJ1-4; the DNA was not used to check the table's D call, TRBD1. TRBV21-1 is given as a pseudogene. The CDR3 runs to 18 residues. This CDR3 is CASSNRPGGRDRSEKLFF. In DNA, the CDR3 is TGTGCCAGCAGCAACCGACCGGGGGGACGGGACCGATCTGAAAAACTGTTTTTT.

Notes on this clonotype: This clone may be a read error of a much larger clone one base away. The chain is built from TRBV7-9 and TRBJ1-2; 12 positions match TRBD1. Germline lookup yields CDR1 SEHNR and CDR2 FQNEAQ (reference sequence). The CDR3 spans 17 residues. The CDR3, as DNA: TGTGTCAGCAGCCAGACCCCCGGGACAGGGGGCAGCTATGGCTACACCTTC. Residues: CVSSQTPGTGGSYGYTF.

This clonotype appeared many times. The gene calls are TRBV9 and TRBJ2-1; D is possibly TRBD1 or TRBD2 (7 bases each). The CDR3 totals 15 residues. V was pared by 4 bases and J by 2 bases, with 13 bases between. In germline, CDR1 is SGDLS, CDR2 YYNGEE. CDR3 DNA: TGTGCCAGCAGCCCAGGGGGAGGGGCCTACAATGAGCAGTTCTTC. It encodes CASSPGGGAYNEQFF. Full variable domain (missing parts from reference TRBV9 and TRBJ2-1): DSGVTQTPKHLITATGQRVTLRCSPRSGDLSVYWYQQSLDQGLQFLIQYYNGEERAKGNILERFSAQQFPDLHSELNLSSLELGDSALYFCASSPGGGAYNEQFFGPGTRLTVL.

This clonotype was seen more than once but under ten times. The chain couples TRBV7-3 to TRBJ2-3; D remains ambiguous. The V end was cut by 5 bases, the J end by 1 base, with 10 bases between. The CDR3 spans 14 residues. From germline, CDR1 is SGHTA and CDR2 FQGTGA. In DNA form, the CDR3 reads TGTGCCAGCAGCGAACAGCCGGGCACAGATACGCAGTATTTT. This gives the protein CASSEQPGTDTQYF.

The CDR3 bases are TGCAGTGCTAGAGATGTAGCGGGATCCGGGGAGCTGTTTTTT. Translated, it gives CSARDVAGSGELFF. The chain uses TRBV20-1 and TRBJ2-2, with TRBD2 matching 8 bases. V shed 0 bases and J 6 bases; nucleotides not matched to a gene: 3. Germline-derived CDR1 and CDR2 are DFQATT and SNEGSKA (reference sequence). The CDR3 is made up of 14 amino acids.

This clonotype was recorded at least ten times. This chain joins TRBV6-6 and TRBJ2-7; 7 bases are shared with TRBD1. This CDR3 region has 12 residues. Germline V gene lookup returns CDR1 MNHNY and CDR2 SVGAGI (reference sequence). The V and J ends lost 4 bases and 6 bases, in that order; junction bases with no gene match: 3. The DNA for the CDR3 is TGTGCCAGCAGTTCGACAGGGTTCGAGCAGTACTTC. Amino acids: CASSSTGFEQYF.

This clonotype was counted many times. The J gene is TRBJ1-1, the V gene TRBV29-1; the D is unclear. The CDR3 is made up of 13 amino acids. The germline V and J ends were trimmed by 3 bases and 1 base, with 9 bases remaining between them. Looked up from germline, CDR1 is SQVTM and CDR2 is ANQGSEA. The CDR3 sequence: CSVDKDSNTEAFF. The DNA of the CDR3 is TGCAGCGTTGATAAGGATTCGAACACTGAAGCTTTCTTT. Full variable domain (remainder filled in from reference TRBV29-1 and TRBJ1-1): SAVISQKPSRDICQRGTSLTIQCQVDSQVTMMFWYRQQPGQSLTLIATANQGSEATYESGFVIDKFPISRPNLTFSTLTVSNMSPEDSSIYLCSVDKDSNTEAFFGQGTRLTVV.

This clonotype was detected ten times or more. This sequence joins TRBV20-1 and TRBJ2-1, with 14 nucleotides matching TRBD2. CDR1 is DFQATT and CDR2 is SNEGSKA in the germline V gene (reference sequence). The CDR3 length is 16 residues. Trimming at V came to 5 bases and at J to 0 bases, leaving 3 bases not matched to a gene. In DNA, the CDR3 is TGCAGTGCTTCCGGGACTAGCGGGAGCTCCTACAATGAGCAGTTCTTC. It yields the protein CSASGTSGSSYNEQFF.